The present T cell receptor (beta chain) was sequenced within a study of blood T cell repertoires in COVID-19. Overall study context: Sample material is recorded as cDNA or gDNA derived from T cells, B-cell-depleted T cells, or PBMCs.

CDR1 is ENHRY, CDR2 SYGVKD, per germline. Trimming cost V 5 bases and J 8 bases; bases outside gene matches: 4. The CDR3 spans 12 residues. Per the original data handling: How many nucleated cells were present was estimated from reference gene primer amplification. The assay was immunoSEQ multiplex PCR, and TCRdb's table has in-frame clones only and misses some. V, J and clone size derive from that table, while D and trimming were established from the DNA sequence. Counted here are about 140,000 clones, roughly 86% occurring once; the ten biggest clones make up about 5.6%. Sequencing input: peripheral blood. The chain employs TRBV10-3 and TRBJ1-1; 8 nucleotides agree with TRBD1. This receptor was taken from a human donor in a cohort sampled during active COVID-19. The CDR3 DNA is TGTGCCATCAGTCCCCGGGACAGGGAAGCTTTCTTT. Residues: CAISPRDREAFF.